This is a list of T cell receptor beta chains from one sample in a study of CD4 T cells in relation to SARS-CoV-2 and coronaviruses. TCRdb keeps only in-frame clones here, not all; method: immunoSEQ multiplex PCR. The sample shows approximately 41,000 clones, about three quarters of them seen only once. These receptors' targets are unknown. The sequenced sample consisted of memory CD4+ T cells from PBMCs, cultured in vitro. Receptor source: an adult with COVID-19. Both conserved end residues are part of each CDR3. Fields, in order: clone size, V gene, J gene, D gene, CDR3 length, CDR3 protein, CDR3 DNA. D genes are given only for firm matches. Rows may omit the clone size; those that give it use once, few, many or a size class.

size: -; V: TRBV28; J: TRBJ1-6; D: TRBD1; length: 16; CDR3: CASTTTGTGINSPLHF; DNA: TGTGCCAGCACCACAACCGGGACAGGGATTAATTCACCCCTCCACTTT
size: -; V: TRBV28; J: TRBJ1-4; D: -; length: 12; CDR3: CASLTGNEKLFF; DNA: TGTGCCAGTCTGACAGGAAATGAAAAACTGTTTTTT
size: few; V: TRBV6-1; J: TRBJ1-2; D: -; length: 14; CDR3: CASSEEMRSDGYTF; DNA: TGTGCCAGCAGTGAAGAGATGCGGAGTGATGGCTACACCTTC
size: -; V: TRBV30; J: TRBJ1-3; D: TRBD1; length: 15; CDR3: CAWSSGQGNADTIYF; DNA: TGTGCCTGGAGTTCAGGACAGGGAAACGCAGACACCATATATTTT
size: few; V: TRBV4-1; J: TRBJ2-2; D: -; length: 17; CDR3: CASSQDRMRRNTGELFF; DNA: TGCGCCAGCAGCCAAGATCGGATGCGGCGCAACACCGGGGAGCTGTTTTTT
size: -; V: TRBV19; J: TRBJ2-5; D: TRBD1; length: 17; CDR3: CASTGTGGSTSWETQYF; DNA: TGTGCCAGTACCGGGACAGGGGGCTCAACTTCGTGGGAGACCCAGTACTTC
size: once; V: TRBV6-5; J: TRBJ2-7; D: TRBD1; length: 15; CDR3: CASHNRDRLPYEQYF; DNA: TGTGCCAGCCACAATCGGGACAGACTCCCCTACGAGCAGTACTTC
size: -; V: TRBV19; J: TRBJ2-1; D: -; length: 12; CDR3: CASSILGNEQFF; DNA: TGTGCCAGTAGTATACTGGGAAATGAGCAGTTCTTC
size: -; V: TRBV21-1; J: TRBJ2-3; D: -; length: 19; CDR3: CASSKVFPGPDQDTDTQYF; DNA: TGTGCCAGCAGCAAAGTTTTCCCTGGACCCGACCAGGACACAGATACGCAGTATTTT
size: -; V: TRBV2; J: TRBJ2-5; D: -; length: 14; CDR3: CASSPRQVQETQYF; DNA: TGTGCCAGCAGTCCACGACAGGTCCAAGAGACCCAGTACTTC